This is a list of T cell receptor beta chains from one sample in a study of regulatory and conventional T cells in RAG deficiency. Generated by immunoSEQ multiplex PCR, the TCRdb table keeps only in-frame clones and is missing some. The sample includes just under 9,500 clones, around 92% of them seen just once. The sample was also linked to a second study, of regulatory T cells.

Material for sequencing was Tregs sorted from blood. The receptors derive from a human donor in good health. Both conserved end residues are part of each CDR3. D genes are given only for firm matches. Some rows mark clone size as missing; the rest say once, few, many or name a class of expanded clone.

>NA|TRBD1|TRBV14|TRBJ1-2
TGTGCCAGCAGCCAATGGGACAGGGAAAACTATGGCTACACCTTC
CASSQWDRENYGYTF
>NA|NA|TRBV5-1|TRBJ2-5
TGCGCCAGCAGCCACAGACAGTCCAGGGGCGAGACCCAGTACTTC
CASSHRQSRGETQYF
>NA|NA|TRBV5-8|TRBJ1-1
TGTGCCAGCAGCTTGAAATGGAACACTGAAGCTTTCTTT
CASSLKWNTEAFF
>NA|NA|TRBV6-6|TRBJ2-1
TGTGCCAGCAGTTATCCCAATGAGCAGTTCTTC
CASSYPNEQFF
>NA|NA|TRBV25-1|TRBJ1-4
TGTGCCAGCAGGAGAGGCGATGAAAAACTGTTTTTT
CASRRGDEKLFF
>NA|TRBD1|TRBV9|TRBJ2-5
TGTGCCAGCAGCGTGGATGGACAGGGTCAAGAGACCCAGTACTTC
CASSVDGQGQETQYF
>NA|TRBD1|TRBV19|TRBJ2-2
TGTGCCAGTACCCGGGACAGGGGGAACACCGGGGAGCTGTTTTTT
CASTRDRGNTGELFF
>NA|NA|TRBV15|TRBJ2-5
TGTGCCACCAGCAGAGAGCGCAGACCGAGGGGAGAAGAGACCCAGTACTTC
CATSRERRPRGEETQYF
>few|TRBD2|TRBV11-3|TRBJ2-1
TGTGCCAGCACCCCCCGGGACTACCTCTACAATGAGCAGTTCTTC
CASTPRDYLYNEQFF
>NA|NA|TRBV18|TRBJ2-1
TGTGCCAGCTCACCACCGAGGGGTAGGGACGCCGGAGGGAAGCAGTTCTTC
CASSPPRGRDAGGKQFF
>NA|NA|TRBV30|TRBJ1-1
TGTGCCTGGAGTGGCCCGGTTGAGGCTTTCTTT
CAWSGPVEAFF
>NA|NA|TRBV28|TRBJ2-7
TGTGCCAGCAGTCGGGGCTGGAGGTCCTACGAGCAGTACTTC
CASSRGWRSYEQYF
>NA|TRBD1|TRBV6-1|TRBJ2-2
TGTGCCAGCAGTGAAGTTCTGGACAGGGGTGTACGTGGGACCGGGGAGCTGTTTTTT
CASSEVLDRGVRGTGELFF
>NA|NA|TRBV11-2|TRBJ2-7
TGTGCCAGCAGTTGGGACCGGGGAAGCTCCTACGAGCAGTACTTC
CASSWDRGSSYEQYF
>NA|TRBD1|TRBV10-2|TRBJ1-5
TGCGCCAGCAGTGAGATAGGACAGGGTATCGGGAGCAATCAGCCCCAGCATTTT
CASSEIGQGIGSNQPQHF
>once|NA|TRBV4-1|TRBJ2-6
TGCGCCAGCAGCCCGGCCTGGGGTGGACAGGGACTATTTGGGGCCAACGTCCTGACTTTC
CASSPAWGGQGLFGANVLTF
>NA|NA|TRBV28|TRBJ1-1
TGTGCCAGCAGCCTCGCTCGAGCGGGGACTGAAGCTTTCTTT
CASSLARAGTEAFF
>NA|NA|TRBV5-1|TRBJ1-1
TGCGCCAGCAGCAAAGGGACGGCGGAGACTGAAGCTTTCTTT
CASSKGTAETEAFF
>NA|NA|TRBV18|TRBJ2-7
TGTGCCAGCTCACCACCGTCAATTCCCTACGAGCAGTACTTC
CASSPPSIPYEQYF
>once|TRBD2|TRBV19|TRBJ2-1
TGTGCCAGTATAGGGGCTAGCGGACGCAGTGAGCAGTTCTTC
CASIGASGRSEQFF
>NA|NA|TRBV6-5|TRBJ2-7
TGTGCCAGCAGTTACTCGGAAAGGTACGAGCAGTACTTC
CASSYSERYEQYF
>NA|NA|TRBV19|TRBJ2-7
TGTGCCAGTAGTATGTACAGGGACAACGAGCAGTACTTC
CASSMYRDNEQYF
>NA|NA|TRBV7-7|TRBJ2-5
TGTGCTAGCAGCCCGGGACTCTTCGGGGCCCAGTACTTC
CASSPGLFGAQYF
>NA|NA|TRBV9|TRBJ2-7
TGTGCCAGCAGCGCCGGCCTGACAGGAGGAACCCACGAGCAGTACTTC
CASSAGLTGGTHEQYF
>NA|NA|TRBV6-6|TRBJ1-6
TGTGCCAGCAGTTACTCGAAGGATTCACCCCTCCACTTT
CASSYSKDSPLHF
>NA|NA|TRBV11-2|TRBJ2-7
TGTGCCAGCAGCTTAGTTCAGGGTGAGGAGCAGTACTTC
CASSLVQGEEQYF
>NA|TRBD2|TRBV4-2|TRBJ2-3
TGTGCCAGCAGCCAGGAGCCCCATGCGGGGGGGTTCACAGATACGCAGTATTTT
CASSQEPHAGGFTDTQYF